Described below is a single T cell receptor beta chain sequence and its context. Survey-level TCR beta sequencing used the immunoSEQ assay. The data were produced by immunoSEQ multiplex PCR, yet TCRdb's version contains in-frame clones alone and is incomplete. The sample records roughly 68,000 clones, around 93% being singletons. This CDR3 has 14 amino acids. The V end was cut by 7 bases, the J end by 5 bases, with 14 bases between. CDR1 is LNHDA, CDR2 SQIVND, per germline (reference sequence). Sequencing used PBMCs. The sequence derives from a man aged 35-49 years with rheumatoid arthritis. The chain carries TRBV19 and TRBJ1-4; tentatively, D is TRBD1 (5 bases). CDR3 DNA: TGTGCCAGTACGGGCAGGGAGGAGAATGAAAAACTGTTTTTT. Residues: CASTGREENEKLFF.